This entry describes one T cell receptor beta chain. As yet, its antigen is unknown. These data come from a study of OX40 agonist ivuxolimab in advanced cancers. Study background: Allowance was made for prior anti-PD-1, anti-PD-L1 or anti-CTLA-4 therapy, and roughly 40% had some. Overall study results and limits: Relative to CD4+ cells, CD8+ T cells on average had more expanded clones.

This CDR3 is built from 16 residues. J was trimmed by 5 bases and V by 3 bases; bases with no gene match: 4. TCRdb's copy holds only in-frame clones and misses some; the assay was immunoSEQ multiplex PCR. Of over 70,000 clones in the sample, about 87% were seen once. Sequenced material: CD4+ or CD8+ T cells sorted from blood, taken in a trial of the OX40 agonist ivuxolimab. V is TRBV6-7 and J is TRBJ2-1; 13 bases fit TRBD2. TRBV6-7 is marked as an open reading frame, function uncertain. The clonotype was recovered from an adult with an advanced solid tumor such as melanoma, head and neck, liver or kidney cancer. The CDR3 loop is CASSYDTSGRDNEQFF. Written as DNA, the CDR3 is TGTGCCAGCAGTTATGACACTAGCGGGAGGGACAATGAGCAGTTCTTC.